These 15 T cell receptor beta chains were sequenced from one sample in a study of graft-versus-host responses after intestinal transplantation. The assay was immunoSEQ multiplex PCR, and TCRdb's table has in-frame clones only and misses some. Seen here are 15,000 to 20,000 clones, 80% to 90% observed once, and the top ten hold around 5.8%. Sample: PBMCs, taken approximately 15 weeks after intestinal transplant. Receptor source: a human patient who received an intestinal transplant, so some T cells may come from the graft donor.

V usage is TRBV6-5 and J usage is TRBJ1-1; D is undetermined. Trimming cost V 0 bases and J 4 bases, with 3 bases left between them. CDR1 and CDR2 (germline): MNHEY, SVGAGI. The CDR3 covers 12 residues. In DNA form, the CDR3 reads TGTGCCAGCAGTTACTCGAGCACTGAAGCTTTCTTT. Translating gives CASSYSSTEAFF.

The chain joins TRBV6-5 to TRBJ2-7; tentative D call: TRBD2 (5 bases). The germline V gene has CDR1 MNHEY and CDR2 SVGAGI. The CDR3 has 15 amino acids. Trimming left V 8 bases short and J 4 bases short, with 21 bases between. The CDR3 protein is CASHRGGRVGYEQYF. The CDR3 DNA follows: TGTGCCAGCCACCGAGGCGGGCGGGTAGGGTACGAGCAGTACTTC.

The chain employs TRBV27 and TRBJ1-4; D not certain. The CDR3 runs to 15 residues. Deletions cut 0 bases from V and 7 bases from J, with 12 bases between. Per the germline V gene, CDR1 is MNHEY and CDR2 is SMNVEV (reference sequence). CDR3 sequence (DNA): TGTGCCAGCAGTTTATCGAGGTGGCGCAGTGAAAAACTGTTTTTT. It encodes CASSLSRWRSEKLFF.

The chain uses TRBV11-2 and TRBJ2-2; D gene uncertain. V dropped 2 bases and J dropped 2 bases, with 9 bases sitting between them. Germline values: CDR1 SGHAT, CDR2 FQNNGV. The CDR3 loop spans 15 amino acids. The CDR3 loop is CASSLFQDNTGELFF. As DNA, the CDR3 is TGTGCCAGCAGCTTATTTCAGGACAACACCGGGGAGCTGTTTTTT.

V and J are TRBV4-2 and TRBJ2-7; 7 nucleotides match TRBD1. The CDR3 is 14 residues long. The germline gives CDR1 LGHNA, CDR2 YNFKEQ. The V gene end was trimmed by 0 bases and the J gene end by 5 bases; junction bases not matched to a gene: 4. CDR3 sequence reads: CASSQDDRVNEQYF. The CDR3 DNA reads as TGTGCCAGCAGCCAAGACGACAGGGTGAACGAGCAGTACTTC.

There are a few counts of this clone. The chain employs TRBV30 and TRBJ2-5; D ambiguous. This CDR3 contains 13 residues. V gave up 3 bases and J gave up 2 bases, with 10 bases separating them. Germline V gives CDR1 GTSNPN, CDR2 SVGIG (reference sequence). Written as DNA, the CDR3 is TGTGCCTGGAGGTCAGTGTTACAAGAGACCCAGTACTTC. Protein sequence: CAWRSVLQETQYF.

The J gene is TRBJ2-1, the V gene TRBV7-6; D perhaps matches TRBD2 (6 bases). The CDR3 consists of 15 residues. Between the trimmed V and J ends, which lost 0 bases and 3 bases, there was a span of 9 bases. CDR1 and CDR2 from the germline V gene are SGHVS and FNYEAQ. The CDR3 here is CASSLASGLYNEQFF. The DNA of the CDR3 is TGTGCCAGCAGCTTAGCCAGCGGGCTCTACAATGAGCAGTTCTTC.

The V and J genes are TRBV27 and TRBJ1-1; D remains ambiguous. Germline V gene lookup returns CDR1 MNHEY and CDR2 SMNVEV (reference sequence). The V gene lost 2 bases and the J gene lost 0 bases, with 10 bases spanning the gap. The CDR3 sequence is 15 residues long. In DNA, the CDR3 is TGTGCCAGCAGTTTAGCCAGCCCCGTGAACACTGAAGCTTTCTTT. It specifies CASSLASPVNTEAFF.

This clone was seen only a few times. This sequence joins TRBV28 and TRBJ2-1; TRBD2 aligns across 12 bases. J lost 4 bases, V lost 5 bases, and 3 bases had no gene match. Per the germline V gene, CDR1 is MDHEN and CDR2 is SYDVKM. The CDR3 spans 15 residues. The CDR3 DNA follows: TGTGCCAGCAGTCCCCTAGCGGGAGGGTACAATGAGCAGTTCTTC. Encoded protein: CASSPLAGGYNEQFF.

The chain recombines TRBV28 with TRBJ2-7; D not certain. Germline V gives CDR1 MDHEN, CDR2 SYDVKM. V shed 8 bases and J shed 0 bases, with 8 bases lying between them. This CDR3 is built from 12 residues. This CDR3 is CASLGFSYEQYF. The CDR3 region has the DNA TGTGCCAGCCTAGGGTTCTCCTACGAGCAGTACTTC.

This clone appeared a single time. This chain connects TRBV5-4 to TRBJ2-5; D uncertain. CDR1 and CDR2 from the germline V gene are SGHNT and YYREEE (reference sequence). Between the trimmed V and J ends, which lost 0 bases and 5 bases, there was a span of 5 bases. The CDR3 extends over 12 amino acids. The CDR3 bases are TGTGCCAGCAGCTTGGAGTTGGAGACCCAGTACTTC. Protein sequence: CASSLELETQYF.

The chain uses TRBV4-3 and TRBJ2-7; 11 nucleotides agree with TRBD1. CDR3 size: 15 residues. CDR1 and CDR2 from the germline V gene are LGHNA and YSLEER. J gave up 0 bases and V 5 bases, and 3 bases lay outside the gene matches. CDR3 sequence reads: CASSAGTGGSYEQYF. The CDR3 DNA reads TGCGCCAGCAGCGCCGGGACAGGGGGCTCCTACGAGCAGTACTTC.

CDR3 in amino acids: CASSYSGQGAAYEQYF. The CDR3 coding sequence is TGTGCCAGCAGTTACTCGGGGCAGGGGGCCGCCTACGAGCAGTACTTC. The genes are TRBV6-5 and TRBJ2-7, with TRBD1 matching 8 bases. Germline V gene lookup returns CDR1 MNHEY and CDR2 SVGAGI. The CDR3 runs to 16 residues. Trimming at V came to 0 bases and at J to 2 bases, leaving 6 bases not matched to a gene.

J is TRBJ2-1 and V is TRBV4-3, with a weak D call TRBD1 (5 bases). The V and J ends lost 1 base and 5 bases respectively, with 12 bases between them. The CDR3 covers 15 residues. Germline V gives CDR1 LGHNA, CDR2 YSLEER. The CDR3 region is CASSQAVGANNEQFF. The CDR3 coding sequence is TGCGCCAGCAGCCAAGCCGTAGGGGCTAACAATGAGCAGTTCTTC.

This clone was observed a single time. The rearrangement links TRBV27 to TRBJ2-7, with 7 bases that match TRBD1. V shed 8 bases, J shed 6 bases, and the junction held 4 bases outside the gene matches. This CDR3 spans 11 amino acids. Germline V lookup: CDR1 MNHEY, CDR2 SMNVEV (reference sequence). DNA for the CDR3: TGTGCCAGCGGTAGGGGGCGCGAGCAGTACTTC. Amino acid sequence: CASGRGREQYF.